The 22 T cell receptor beta chains given below trace back to one sample, sequenced in a study of T cells in Graves' hyperthyroidism and ophthalmopathy. There were TCR beta CDR3 regions amplified from RNA transcripts. HTBI primers were used for first-round RT-PCR of the TCR CDR3. TCRdb used MiXCR to reprocess the multiplex PCR reads, holding one entry per CDR3 protein. This sample has under 650,000 distinct CDR3 sequences, with 15% to 20% found just once. Sample: blood. The receptor set was obtained from a woman aged 25 to 39 with Graves' hyperthyroidism.

This chain links TRBV12-3 or TRBV12-4 with TRBJ2-3, with D tentatively TRBD2 (5 bases). The V end lost 6 bases, the J end lost 2 bases, and 12 bases lay between the germline ends. The CDR3 extends over 14 amino acids. This chain's CDR3 is CASRVRGITDTQYF. In DNA, the CDR3 is TGTGCCAGCAGGGTACGGGGTATCACAGATACGCAGTATTTT.

J is TRBJ2-7 and V is TRBV20-1; TRBD2 matches at 9 bases. Trimming took 0 bases from V and 7 from J; bases not matched to a gene: 13. Germline V CDR1 and CDR2: DFQATT, SNEGSKA (reference sequence). This CDR3 has 16 residues. The CDR3 DNA reads TGCAGTGCTAGAGAGGCCCAGCGGGAGGCAAGGTGGGAGCAGTACTTC. The encoded protein is CSAREAQREARWEQYF.

The chain links TRBV20-1 to TRBJ2-5, with 8 bases fitting TRBD1. Per the germline V gene, CDR1 is DFQATT and CDR2 is SNEGSKA (reference sequence). The CDR3 sequence is 14 residues long. J was trimmed by 4 bases and V by 6 bases; bases with no gene match: 10. CDR3 loop: CSAFDRGWGETQYF. In nucleotides, the CDR3 is TGCAGTGCCTTCGACAGGGGTTGGGGAGAGACCCAGTACTTC.

The sample holds many counts of this clonotype. This chain joins TRBV2 and TRBJ1-4; D gene uncertain. The CDR3 runs to 15 residues. Germline V CDR1 and CDR2: SNHLY, FYNNEI. V lost 1 base to trimming and J lost 7 bases, with 13 bases between them. Written as DNA, the CDR3 is TGTGCCAGCAGTGAAGGTGACGGGTGGGGTGAAAAACTGTTTTTT. This sequence encodes CASSEGDGWGEKLFF.

The chain uses TRBV7-3 and TRBJ2-2; a possible D gene is TRBD2 (6 bases). Trimming took off 4 bases at V and 5 bases at J, with 14 bases between the two ends. Germline V gene sequence: CDR1 SGHTA, CDR2 FQGTGA. CDR3 length equals 15 residues. The CDR3 DNA sequence: TGTGCCAGCAGCTACCTGATGGAGGGGACCGGGGAGCTGTTTTTT. Its protein is CASSYLMEGTGELFF.

V is TRBV6-1 and J is TRBJ1-1; TRBD1 agrees at 7 bases. The ends lost 6 bases at V and 0 bases at J; junction bases unmatched: 10. Germline CDR1 MNHNS, CDR2 SASEGT. This CDR3 comprises 16 residues. CDR3: CASSRTGDRMNTEAFF. CDR3 nucleotide sequence: TGTGCCAGCAGCCGAACGGGGGACAGAATGAACACTGAAGCTTTCTTT.

Details on this clonotype: A much more abundant neighbour one base away suggests this may be a read error. The chain is built from TRBV20-1 and TRBJ1-1, with 9 bases fitting TRBD1. The V gene's germline CDR1 is DFQATT and CDR2 SNEGSKA (reference sequence). The CDR3 sequence is 13 residues long. CDR3: CRASVQGATEAFF. The CDR3 DNA reads TGCCGTGCTAGTGTACAGGGGGCCACTGAAGCTTTCTTT.

This clonotype was recorded a few times. This chain connects TRBV5-1 to TRBJ2-2; TRBD2 might be the D (5 bases). The CDR3 runs 15 residues. Germline CDR1 is SGHRS and CDR2 is YFSETQ. The V end lost 1 base, the J end lost 6 bases, and 13 bases lay between the germline ends. In DNA form, the CDR3 reads TGCGCCAGCAGCTTGTTCGGGGTAGGGTCCGGGGAGCTGTTTTTT. It is translated as CASSLFGVGSGELFF. Together with reference TRBV5-1 and TRBJ2-2, the CDR3 gives the full variable domain: KAGVTQTPRYLIKTRGQQVTLSCSPISGHRSVSWYQQTPGQGLQFLFEYFSETQRNKGNFPGRFSGRQFSNSRSEMNVSTLELGDSALYLCASSLFGVGSGELFFGEGSRLTVL.

This clonotype occurred once. This rearrangement joins TRBV5-1 to TRBJ1-4; D uncertain. Trimming took off 0 bases at V and 3 bases at J, with 12 bases between the two ends. CDR1 and CDR2 (germline): SGHRS, YFSETQ. The CDR3 is 16 residues long. CDR3 nucleotides: TGCGCCAGCAGCTTGGCCATTGAAGGACCTAATGAAAAACTGTTTTTT. Translated, it gives CASSLAIEGPNEKLFF.

Note on this clonotype: A much larger clone differs from this one at a single base, so this may be a read error. The chain couples TRBV29-1 to TRBJ1-2, with D perhaps matching TRBD1 (5 bases). Trimming shortened V by 4 bases and J by 3 bases, and 12 bases separated the two germline ends. CDR3 length: 13 residues. The germline CDR1 and CDR2 sequences are SQVTM and ANQGSEA. CDR3 coding DNA: TGCAGCGTTGGCAGGGACCCTGACTATGGCTACACCTTC. As protein: CSVGRDPDYGYTF.

The V and J genes are TRBV20-1 and TRBJ2-7; weak D call: TRBD1 (5 bases). The CDR3 is 15 amino acids. CDR1 and CDR2 (germline): DFQATT, SNEGSKA (reference sequence). Between the trimmed V and J ends, which lost 0 bases and 5 bases, there was a span of 17 bases. The CDR3 loop reads CSARDLTADVHEQYF. In DNA form, the CDR3 reads TGCAGTGCTAGAGATCTGACAGCAGACGTCCACGAGCAGTACTTC.

This clonotype was observed at least ten times. Written as DNA, the CDR3 is TGCAGTGGCCTTCAGGGAAATCAGCCCCAGCATTTT. It specifies CSGLQGNQPQHF. This chain uses TRBV20-1 with TRBJ1-5; D may be TRBD1 (5 bases). The germline V gene encodes CDR1 DFQATT and CDR2 SNEGSKA (reference sequence). The V end was cut by 7 bases, the J end by 4 bases, with 11 bases between. The CDR3 runs to 12 residues.

In this sample, this clonotype turned up many times. V and J are TRBV11-2 and TRBJ2-3; 11 nucleotides match TRBD2. Germline assignment: CDR1 SGHAT and CDR2 FQNNGV. V was clipped by 5 bases and J by 3 bases; unmatched bases: 1. The CDR3 is made up of 14 amino acids. CDR3 sequence: CASSIAGGTDTQYF. The CDR3 nucleotides read TGTGCCAGCAGCATAGCGGGAGGGACAGATACGCAGTATTTT.

This clonotype has a handful of counts. The V gene is TRBV10-2, the J gene TRBJ2-7; TRBD2 matches at 11 bases. The V gene's germline CDR1 is WSHSY and CDR2 SAAADI. V shed 4 bases, J shed 3 bases, and the junction held 5 bases outside the gene matches. CDR3 length: 15 amino acids. The CDR3 bases are TGCGCCAGCAGTGCACTAGCGGGAGTGCGCTACGAGCAGTACTTC. Protein product: CASSALAGVRYEQYF.

Only one count was recorded for this clonotype. A much more abundant neighbour one base away suggests this may be a read error. The chain couples TRBV28 to TRBJ2-1; no clear D gene. The CDR3 runs to 11 residues. Looked up from germline, CDR1 is MDHEN and CDR2 is SYDVKM. Here the CDR3 DNA reads TGTACCAGCAGTGCCGGGAATGAGCAGTTCTTC. Translated, it gives CTSSAGNEQFF.

This clonotype came up many times. The chain links TRBV2 to TRBJ2-7, with 10 nucleotides matching TRBD1. There are 15 residues in the CDR3. Germline assignment: CDR1 SNHLY and CDR2 FYNNEI. V shed 3 bases, J shed 1 base, and the junction held 3 bases outside the gene matches. The CDR3 coding sequence is TGTGCCAGCAGTGACCCGGACAGGGGGTCCTACGAGCAGTACTTC. Translated, it gives CASSDPDRGSYEQYF.

In its sample, this clonotype was seen many times. The chain carries TRBV12-3 or TRBV12-4 and TRBJ2-7; TRBD2 agrees at 11 bases. Losses at the gene ends were 2 bases for V and 2 bases for J; bases not matched to a gene: 5. There are 16 residues in the CDR3. In DNA form, the CDR3 reads TGTGCCAGCAGTTTATCGCTAGCGGGAGGCGCCTACGAGCAGTACTTC. Its translation: CASSLSLAGGAYEQYF.

The V call is TRBV29-1, the J call TRBJ2-5; 9 nucleotides align to TRBD2. From germline, CDR1 is SQVTM and CDR2 ANQGSEA. The CDR3 covers 15 residues. V was clipped by 1 base and J by 5 bases; unmatched bases: 8. CDR3 coding DNA: TGCAGCGTTGAAGGGGAACGGACTAGCGAGGAGACCCAGTACTTC. Translated: CSVEGERTSEETQYF. Using reference TRBV29-1 and TRBJ2-5 for the parts outside the CDR3, the full variable domain is SAVISQKPSRDICQRGTSLTIQCQVDSQVTMMFWYRQQPGQSLTLIATANQGSEATYESGFVIDKFPISRPNLTFSTLTVSNMSPEDSSIYLCSVEGERTSEETQYFGPGTRLLVL.

Concerning this clonotype: A much larger clone differs from this one at a single base, so this may be a read error. The chain carries TRBV29-1 and TRBJ1-2, with D possibly TRBD1 on 5 matching bases. Deletions cut 4 bases from V and 6 bases from J, with 15 bases between. Germline V gives CDR1 SQVTM, CDR2 ANQGSEA. This CDR3 has 13 residues. CDR3 protein: CSVGRDLDHGYTF. The CDR3 nucleotides are TGCAGCGTTGGCAGGGACCTTGACCATGGCTACACCTTC.

In its sample, this clonotype was seen a few times. The chain recombines TRBV25-1 with TRBJ1-5, with D hard to call. In germline, CDR1 is MGHDK, CDR2 SYGVNS. CDR3 size: 12 residues. The ends were cut back, 5 bases at V and 6 bases at J, with 8 bases in the middle. In DNA, the CDR3 is TGTGCCAGCAGTAATGAGGGTCAGCCCCAGCATTTT. It translates to CASSNEGQPQHF.

This clonotype was detected ten times or more. V and J are TRBV7-2 and TRBJ2-3, with unresolved D. V gave up 5 bases and J gave up 4 bases, with 13 bases separating them. The germline V gene encodes CDR1 SGHTA and CDR2 FQGNSA. The CDR3 length is 14 residues. CDR3 DNA: TGTGCCAGCAGCCCACGGGCGCTAGCAGATACGCAGTATTTT. Amino acids: CASSPRALADTQYF.

This clonotype has more than one count but fewer than ten. The CDR3 protein is CASTPWTSGILYEQYF. Written as DNA, the CDR3 is TGTGCCAGCACCCCCTGGACTAGCGGGATACTCTACGAGCAGTACTTC. This chain connects TRBV28 to TRBJ2-7; 12 bases fit TRBD2. Germline CDR1 reads MDHEN; CDR2 reads SYDVKM. Trimming took 7 bases from V and 3 from J; bases not matched to a gene: 10. The CDR3 is 16 residues long.